Here is one T cell receptor (beta chain) with its context. This entry comes from a study of identical twins. V lost 6 bases to trimming and J lost 4 bases; unmatched junction nucleotides: 5. From germline, CDR1 is MNHNS and CDR2 SASEGT. The CDR3 has 16 amino acids. A single record per CDR3 protein comes from TCRdb applying MiXCR to the 5' RACE reads. The profile shows 500,000 to 600,000 distinct CDR3 sequences, roughly a fifth of them singletons. These same data were also listed under a study on T cells expressing NK-cell markers.

The chain uses TRBV6-1 and TRBJ2-6, with TRBD1 matching 11 bases. This sequence originates from a woman aged 18-29 years in good health. The sample comprised CD4+ T cells sorted from blood. The CDR3 here is CASRRTGGTGANVLTF. CDR3 coding DNA: TGTGCCAGCAGGCGGACAGGGGGCACCGGGGCCAACGTCCTGACTTTC.